This passage covers 6 T cell receptor beta chains from one sample sequenced in a study of human T cells and chemical hapten exposure. Indicated time point: pre-sensitization, week 0. Documented treatment: therapeutic diphenylcyclopropenone sensitization with weekly scalp DPC. It was unfractionated whole blood from which total RNA was extracted. Via MiXCR, TCRdb re-called the RACE reads, giving one row per CDR3 protein. The table shows tens of thousands of distinct CDR3 sequences, with 9% to 15% occurring only once. The specimen was whole blood, collected in connection with sensitization to the hapten diphenylcyclopropenone (DPC). The source is a woman aged 40 to 50 with alopecia areata. Some clones in this sample may be carry-over from other donors' samples.

There are a few counts of this clonotype. The gene calls are TRBV12-3 or TRBV12-4 and TRBJ2-2; D could derive from TRBD1 or TRBD2 (5 bases each). V was clipped by 8 bases and J by 7 bases, with 14 bases between them. CDR3 size: 13 residues. The CDR3: CASCPGTHGELFF. In DNA form, the CDR3 reads TGTGCCAGCTGTCCCGGGACGCACGGGGAGCTGTTTTTT.

This clonotype was counted a few times. The CDR3 region is CASSRQSGANVLTF. In nucleotides, the CDR3 is TGTGCCAGCAGCCGACAGTCTGGGGCCAACGTCCTGACTTTC. The chain employs TRBV11-3 and TRBJ2-6, with D possibly TRBD1 on 5 matching bases. This CDR3 has 14 amino acids. V was trimmed by 5 bases and J by 1 base, leaving 6 bases between them. The V gene's germline CDR1 is SGHNT and CDR2 YENEEA.

The sample holds many counts of this clonotype. The chain links TRBV18 to TRBJ1-5; TRBD1 is a possible D gene (6 bases). Trimming took off 2 bases at V and 4 bases at J, with 18 bases between the two ends. CDR1 and CDR2 from the germline V gene are KGHSH and LQKENI. This CDR3 has 17 residues. The CDR3 region is CASSPGGQGKDNQPQHF. CDR3 bases: TGTGCCAGCTCACCAGGGGGGCAGGGGAAGGATAATCAGCCCCAGCATTTT. The entire variable domain, with the rest obtained from reference TRBV18 and TRBJ1-5, is as follows: NAGVMQNPRHLVRRRGQEARLRCSPMKGHSHVYWYRQLPEEGLKFMVYLQKENIIDESGMPKERFSAEFPKEGPSILRIQQVVRGDSAAYFCASSPGGQGKDNQPQHFGDGTRLSIL.

The sample holds a few counts of this clonotype. The rearrangement joins TRBV11-2 to TRBJ1-1; possible D gene TRBD1, 5 bases. V was trimmed by 5 bases and J by 5 bases, leaving 18 bases between them. In germline, CDR1 is SGHAT, CDR2 FQNNGV. This CDR3 comprises 15 residues. The CDR3 DNA is TGTGCCAGCAGCCTATCGACAGACATAAAGACTGAAGCTTTCTTT. As protein: CASSLSTDIKTEAFF. The full variable domain, its missing parts supplied by reference TRBV11-2 and TRBJ1-1, is EAGVAQSPRYKIIEKRQSVAFWCNPISGHATLYWYQQILGQGPKLLIQFQNNGVVDDSQLPKDRFSAERLKGVDSTLKIQPAKLEDSAVYLCASSLSTDIKTEAFFGQGTRLTVV.

This clonotype has only a few counts. The CDR3 here is CASREGVGDTQYF. DNA of the CDR3: TGTGCCAGTAGAGAAGGGGTGGGAGATACGCAGTATTTT. The chain uses TRBV19 and TRBJ2-3; D may be TRBD1 (5 bases). V was pared by 6 bases and J by 5 bases, with 12 bases between. CDR1 is LNHDA and CDR2 is SQIVND in the germline V gene (reference sequence). This CDR3 spans 13 amino acids. Filled out from reference TRBV19 and TRBJ2-3, the complete variable domain reads DGGITQSPKYLFRKEGQNVTLSCEQNLNHDAMYWYRQDPGQGLRLIYYSQIVNDFQKGDIAEGYSVSREKKESFPLTVTSAQKNPTAFYLCASREGVGDTQYFGPGTRLTVL.

V and J are TRBV7-8 and TRBJ2-7; D might be TRBD1 or TRBD2, each matching 5 bases. CDR1 and CDR2 (germline): SGHVS, FQNEAQ. CDR3 length equals 15 residues. The V gene lost 10 bases and the J gene lost 3 bases, with 22 bases spanning the gap. This chain's CDR3 is CANSIWGTHSYEQYF. The CDR3 bases are TGTGCCAACTCCATCTGGGGGACCCATAGCTACGAGCAGTACTTC.